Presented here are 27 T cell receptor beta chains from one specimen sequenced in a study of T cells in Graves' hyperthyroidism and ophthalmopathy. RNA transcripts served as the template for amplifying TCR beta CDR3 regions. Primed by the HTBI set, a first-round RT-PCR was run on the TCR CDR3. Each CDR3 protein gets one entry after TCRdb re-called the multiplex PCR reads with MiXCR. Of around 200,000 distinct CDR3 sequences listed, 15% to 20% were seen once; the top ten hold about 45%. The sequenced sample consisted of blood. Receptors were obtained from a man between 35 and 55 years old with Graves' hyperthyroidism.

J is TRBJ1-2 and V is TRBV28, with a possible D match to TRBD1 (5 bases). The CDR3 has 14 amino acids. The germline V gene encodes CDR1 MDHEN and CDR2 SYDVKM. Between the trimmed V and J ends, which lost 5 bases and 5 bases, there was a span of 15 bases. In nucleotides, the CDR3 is TGTGCCAGCAGTCCTCCCCAGGGAACGTATGGCTACACCTTC. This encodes CASSPPQGTYGYTF.

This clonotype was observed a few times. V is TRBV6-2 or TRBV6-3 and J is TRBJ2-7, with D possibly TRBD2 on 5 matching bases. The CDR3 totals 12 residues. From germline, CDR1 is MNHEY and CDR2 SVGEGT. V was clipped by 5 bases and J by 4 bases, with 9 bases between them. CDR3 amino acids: CASSARRYEQYF. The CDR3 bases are TGTGCCAGCAGTGCCCGGAGGTACGAGCAGTACTTC.

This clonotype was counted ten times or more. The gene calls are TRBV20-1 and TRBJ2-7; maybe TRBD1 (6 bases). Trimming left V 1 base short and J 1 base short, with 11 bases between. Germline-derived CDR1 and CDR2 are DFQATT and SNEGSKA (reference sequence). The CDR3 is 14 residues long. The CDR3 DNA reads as TGCAGTGCTAGAGGGGACAAGTATTCCTACGAGCAGTACTTC. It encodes CSARGDKYSYEQYF.

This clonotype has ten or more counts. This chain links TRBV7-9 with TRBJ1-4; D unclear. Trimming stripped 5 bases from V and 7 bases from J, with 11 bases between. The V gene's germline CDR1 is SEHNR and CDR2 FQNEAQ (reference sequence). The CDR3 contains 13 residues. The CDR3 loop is CASSPPVFEKLFF. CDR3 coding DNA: TGTGCCAGCAGCCCCCCCGTATTTGAAAAACTGTTTTTT.

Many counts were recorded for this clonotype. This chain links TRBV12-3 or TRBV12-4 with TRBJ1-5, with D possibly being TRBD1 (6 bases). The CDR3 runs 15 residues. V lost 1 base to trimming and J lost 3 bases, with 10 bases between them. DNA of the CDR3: TGTGCCAGCAGTTTAGTAAGGGGGACCAATCAGCCCCAGCATTTT. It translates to CASSLVRGTNQPQHF.

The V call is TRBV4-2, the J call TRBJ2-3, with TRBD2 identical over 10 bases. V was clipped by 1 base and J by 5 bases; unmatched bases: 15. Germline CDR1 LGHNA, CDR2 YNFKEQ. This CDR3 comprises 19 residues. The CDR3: CASSQVKGSGGLRGDTQYF. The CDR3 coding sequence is TGTGCCAGCAGCCAAGTAAAGGGTAGCGGGGGGCTGAGGGGAGATACGCAGTATTTT.

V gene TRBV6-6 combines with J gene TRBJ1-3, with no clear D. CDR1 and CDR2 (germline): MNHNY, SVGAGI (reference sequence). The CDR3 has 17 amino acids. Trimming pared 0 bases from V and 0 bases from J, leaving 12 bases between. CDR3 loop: CASSYSKQPYSGNTIYF. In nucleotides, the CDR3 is TGTGCCAGCAGTTACTCGAAACAGCCCTACTCTGGAAACACCATATATTTT.

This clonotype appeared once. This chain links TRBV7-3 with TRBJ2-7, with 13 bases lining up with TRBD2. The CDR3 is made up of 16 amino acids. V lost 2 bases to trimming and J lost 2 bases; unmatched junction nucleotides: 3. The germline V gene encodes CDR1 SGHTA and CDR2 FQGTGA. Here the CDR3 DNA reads TGTGCCAGCAGCTTAGAAGGGACTAGCGGGGCCTACGAGCAGTACTTC. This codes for CASSLEGTSGAYEQYF.

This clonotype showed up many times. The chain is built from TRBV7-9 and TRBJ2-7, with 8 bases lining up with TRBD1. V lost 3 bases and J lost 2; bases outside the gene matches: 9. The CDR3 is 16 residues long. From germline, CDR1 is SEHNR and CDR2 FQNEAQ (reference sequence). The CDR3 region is CASSLVGQGAAYEQYF. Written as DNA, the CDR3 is TGTGCCAGCAGCTTGGTGGGCCAGGGGGCGGCCTACGAGCAGTACTTC.

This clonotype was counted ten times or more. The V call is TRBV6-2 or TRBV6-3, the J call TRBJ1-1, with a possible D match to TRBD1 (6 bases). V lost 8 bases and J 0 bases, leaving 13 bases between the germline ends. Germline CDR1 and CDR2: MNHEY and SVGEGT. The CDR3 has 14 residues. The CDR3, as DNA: TGTGCCAGCGCCGAGGGGGGGATGAACACTGAAGCTTTCTTT. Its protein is CASAEGGMNTEAFF.

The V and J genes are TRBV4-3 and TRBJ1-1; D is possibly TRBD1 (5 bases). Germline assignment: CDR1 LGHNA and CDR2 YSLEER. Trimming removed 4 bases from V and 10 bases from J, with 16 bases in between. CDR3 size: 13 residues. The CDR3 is CASSPGTPWRAFF. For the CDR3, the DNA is TGCGCCAGCAGCCCGGGGACCCCGTGGCGAGCTTTCTTT.

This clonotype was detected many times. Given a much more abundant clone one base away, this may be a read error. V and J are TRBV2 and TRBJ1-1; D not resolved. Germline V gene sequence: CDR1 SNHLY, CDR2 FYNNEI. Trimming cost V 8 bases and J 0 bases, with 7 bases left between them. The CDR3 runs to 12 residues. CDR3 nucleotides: TGTGCCAGCGGCTTCATGAACACTGAAGCTTTCTTT. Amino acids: CASGFMNTEAFF.

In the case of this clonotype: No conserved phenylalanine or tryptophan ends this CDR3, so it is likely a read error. This CDR3 is CASSIQRAETQYI. The CDR3 DNA sequence: TGTGCCAGTAGTATCCAGCGGGCGGAGACCCAGTACATC. The chain recombines TRBV19 with TRBJ2-5, with a tentative D call TRBD2 (6 bases). This CDR3 has 13 residues. CDR1 is LNHDA and CDR2 is SQIVND in the germline V gene (reference sequence). V was cut by 3 bases and J by 5 bases, with 10 bases left in between.

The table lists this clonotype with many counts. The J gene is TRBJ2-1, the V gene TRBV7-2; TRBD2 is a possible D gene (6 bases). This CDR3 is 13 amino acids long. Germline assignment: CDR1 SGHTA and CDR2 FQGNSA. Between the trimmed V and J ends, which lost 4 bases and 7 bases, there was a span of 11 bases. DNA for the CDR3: TGTGCCAGCAGCTCCTACGCGGGGAATGAGCAGTTCTTC. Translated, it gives CASSSYAGNEQFF.

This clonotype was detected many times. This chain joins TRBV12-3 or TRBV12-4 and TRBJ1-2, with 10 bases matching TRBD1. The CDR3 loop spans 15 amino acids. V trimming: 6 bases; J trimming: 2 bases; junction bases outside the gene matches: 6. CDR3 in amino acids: CASSPDRGLNYGYTF. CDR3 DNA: TGTGCCAGCAGCCCAGACAGGGGGCTCAACTATGGCTACACCTTC.

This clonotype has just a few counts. CDR3 coding DNA: TGTGCCAGCAGTAATGGCCAGTACAGGGGGTTAGAGACCCAGTACTTC. Translating it yields CASSNGQYRGLETQYF. The chain joins TRBV7-2 to TRBJ2-5; TRBD1 agrees at 8 bases. With V trimmed by 6 bases and J by 4 bases, 13 bases remained unmatched. Germline loops: CDR1 SGHTA, CDR2 FQGNSA. CDR3 length: 16 residues.

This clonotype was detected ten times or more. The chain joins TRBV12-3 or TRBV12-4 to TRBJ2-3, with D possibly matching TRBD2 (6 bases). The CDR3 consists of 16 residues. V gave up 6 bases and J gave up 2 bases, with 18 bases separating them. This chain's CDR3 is CASSPPWGEHTDTQYF. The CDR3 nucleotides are TGTGCCAGCAGCCCGCCGTGGGGGGAACACACAGATACGCAGTATTTT.

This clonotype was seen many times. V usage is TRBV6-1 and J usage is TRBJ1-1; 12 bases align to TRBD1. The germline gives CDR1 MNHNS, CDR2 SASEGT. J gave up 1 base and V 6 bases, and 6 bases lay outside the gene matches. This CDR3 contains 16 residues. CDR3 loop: CASSWGQGAWNTEAFF. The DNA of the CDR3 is TGTGCCAGCAGCTGGGGACAGGGGGCCTGGAACACTGAAGCTTTCTTT.

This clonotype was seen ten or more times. DNA for the CDR3: TGTGCCAGCAACGGGCGCCTTTCGGGACAGAACACTGAAGCTTTCTTT. This encodes CASNGRLSGQNTEAFF. The genes are TRBV5-5 and TRBJ1-1; D is perhaps TRBD1 (6 bases). V was cut by 6 bases and J by 1 base, with 19 bases left in between. Germline CDR1 SGHKS, CDR2 YYEKEE (reference sequence). The CDR3 is 16 residues long.

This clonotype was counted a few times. This chain's CDR3 is CASSGQSTGELFF. DNA of the CDR3: TGCGCCAGCAGTGGACAGAGTACCGGGGAGCTGTTTTTT. The gene calls are TRBV10-1 and TRBJ2-2; perhaps TRBD1 as D (5 bases). Between the trimmed V and J ends, which lost 4 bases and 5 bases, there was a span of 8 bases. This CDR3 is built from 13 residues. The germline V gene encodes CDR1 WNHNN and CDR2 SYGVQD (reference sequence).

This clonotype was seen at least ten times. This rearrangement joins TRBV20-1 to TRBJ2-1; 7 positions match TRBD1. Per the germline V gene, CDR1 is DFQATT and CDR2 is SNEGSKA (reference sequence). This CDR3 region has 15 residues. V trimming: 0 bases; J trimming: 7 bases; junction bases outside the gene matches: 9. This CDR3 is CSARDPLTGENEQFF. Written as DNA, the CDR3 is TGCAGTGCTAGAGATCCCCTTACAGGGGAAAATGAGCAGTTCTTC.

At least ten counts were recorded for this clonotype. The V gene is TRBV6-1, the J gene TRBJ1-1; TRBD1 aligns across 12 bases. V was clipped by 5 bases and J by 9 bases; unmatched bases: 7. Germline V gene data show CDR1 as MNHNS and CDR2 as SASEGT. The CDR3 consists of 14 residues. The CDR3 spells CASSTPGQGAKAFF. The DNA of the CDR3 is TGTGCCAGCAGTACACCGGGACAGGGGGCGAAAGCTTTCTTT.

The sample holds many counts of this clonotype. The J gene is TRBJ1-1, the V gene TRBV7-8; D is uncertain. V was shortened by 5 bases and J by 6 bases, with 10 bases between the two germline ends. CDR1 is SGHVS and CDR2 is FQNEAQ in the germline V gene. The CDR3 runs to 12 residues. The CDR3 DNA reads TGTGCCAGCAGCACGACACCGGCTGAAGCTTTCTTT. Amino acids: CASSTTPAEAFF.

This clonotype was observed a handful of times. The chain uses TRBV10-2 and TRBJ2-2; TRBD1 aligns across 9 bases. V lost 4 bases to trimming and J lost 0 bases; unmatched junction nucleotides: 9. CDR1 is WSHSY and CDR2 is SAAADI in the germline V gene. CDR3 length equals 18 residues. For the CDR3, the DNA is TGCGCCAGCAGTGGGTTAAACAGGGGGCCGACGAACACCGGGGAGCTGTTTTTT. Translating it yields CASSGLNRGPTNTGELFF.

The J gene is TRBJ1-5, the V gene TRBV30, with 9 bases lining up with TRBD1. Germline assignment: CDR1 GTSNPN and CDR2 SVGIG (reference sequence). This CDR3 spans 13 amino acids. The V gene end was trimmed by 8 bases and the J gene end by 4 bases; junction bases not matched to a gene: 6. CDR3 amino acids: CAQSTGGNQPQHF. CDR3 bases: TGTGCCCAATCGACAGGGGGAAATCAGCCCCAGCATTTT.

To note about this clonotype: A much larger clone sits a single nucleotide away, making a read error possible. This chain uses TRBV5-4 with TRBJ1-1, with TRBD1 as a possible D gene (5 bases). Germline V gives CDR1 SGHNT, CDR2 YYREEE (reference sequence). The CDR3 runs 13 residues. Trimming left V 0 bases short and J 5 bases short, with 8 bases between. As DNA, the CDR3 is TGTGCCAGCAGCTTGGAGGGGTGGACTGAAGCTTTCTTT. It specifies CASSLEGWTEAFF. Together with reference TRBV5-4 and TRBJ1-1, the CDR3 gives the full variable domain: ETGVTQSPTHLIKTRGQQVTLRCSSQSGHNTVSWYQQALGQGPQFIFQYYREEENGRGNFPPRFSGLQFPNYSSELNVNALELDDSALYLCASSLEGWTEAFFGQGTRLTVV.

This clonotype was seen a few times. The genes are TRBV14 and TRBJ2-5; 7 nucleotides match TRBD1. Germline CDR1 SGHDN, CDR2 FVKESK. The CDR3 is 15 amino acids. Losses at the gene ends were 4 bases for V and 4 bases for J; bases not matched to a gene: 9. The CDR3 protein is CASSPGQAVVETQYF. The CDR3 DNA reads TGTGCCAGCAGCCCCGGACAGGCGGTGGTAGAGACCCAGTACTTC.